These 11 T cell receptor beta chains were sequenced from one sample in a study of cytomegalovirus exposure and HLA in healthy donors. PCR was performed using 60 Vbeta and 13 Jbeta primers. Assay: immunoSEQ multiplex PCR; the TCRdb copy retains only in-frame clones and omits some. The repertoire holds roughly 100,000 clones, with around 75% as singletons. The sequenced sample consisted of PBMCs. The receptors were sampled from a male donor in good health and CMV-seropositive.

The V call is TRBV19, the J call TRBJ2-5; 11 bases align to TRBD2. The CDR3 sequence is 14 residues long. The germline CDR1 and CDR2 sequences are LNHDA and SQIVND (reference sequence). The trim removed 8 bases at V and 4 bases at J, leaving 6 bases unmatched. The CDR3 DNA sequence: TGTGCCAGTCGAAGGACTAGCGGGTTAGAGACCCAGTACTTC. This sequence encodes CASRRTSGLETQYF.

This clone was seen only a few times. V is TRBV5-1 and J is TRBJ2-7; TRBD1 might be the D (6 bases). Trimming took 4 bases from V and 1 from J, leaving 15 bases between them. The CDR3 contains 15 residues. CDR1 is SGHRS, CDR2 YFSETQ, per germline. The CDR3 DNA follows: TGCGCCAGCAGCCCCATCCTGACAGGTTCCTACGAGCAGTACTTC. As protein: CASSPILTGSYEQYF.

V gene TRBV7-6 combines with J gene TRBJ2-7; possibly TRBD2 for D (6 bases). CDR3 length equals 17 residues. V lost 1 base to trimming and J lost 3 bases, with 19 bases between them. Germline CDR1 is SGHVS and CDR2 is FNYEAQ. CDR3 region: CASSLVAASASVYEQYF. In nucleotides, the CDR3 is TGTGCCAGCAGCTTAGTTGCGGCTAGTGCTAGCGTCTACGAGCAGTACTTC.

V and J are TRBV5-1 and TRBJ1-1; weak D call: TRBD1 (5 bases). The ends were cut back, 0 bases at V and 6 bases at J, with 9 bases in the middle. Germline V lookup: CDR1 SGHRS, CDR2 YFSETQ. The CDR3 runs to 13 residues. DNA for the CDR3: TGCGCCAGCAGCTTGGTTGGGGGGTCTGAAGCTTTCTTT. Protein sequence: CASSLVGGSEAFF.

This chain uses TRBV27 with TRBJ2-7, with a tentative D call TRBD2 (6 bases). The germline CDR1 and CDR2 sequences are MNHEY and SMNVEV (reference sequence). The CDR3 loop spans 13 amino acids. Trimming left V 4 bases short and J 3 bases short, with 10 bases between. Here the CDR3 reads CASSSGTGYEQYF. DNA for the CDR3: TGTGCCAGCAGTTCCGGGACTGGCTACGAGCAGTACTTC.

This clone has only one observation. This rearrangement joins TRBV4-1 to TRBJ1-5, with D possibly TRBD1 on 5 matching bases. CDR1 and CDR2 from the germline V gene are MGHRA and YSYEKL. The CDR3 has 15 amino acids. Deletions cut 8 bases from V and 4 bases from J, with 18 bases between. The CDR3: CASGGIGRSNQPQHF. CDR3 nucleotide sequence: TGCGCCAGCGGGGGAATCGGGAGGTCAAATCAGCCCCAGCATTTT.

V gene TRBV27 combines with J gene TRBJ1-1; D possibly corresponds to TRBD1 (6 bases). The CDR3 loop spans 14 amino acids. Germline-derived CDR1 and CDR2 are MNHEY and SMNVEV (reference sequence). With 2 bases removed from V and 4 bases from J, the gap between germline ends came to 11 bases. As DNA, the CDR3 is TGTGCCAGCAGTTTAACAGGGATGAGCACTGAAGCTTTCTTT. Protein product: CASSLTGMSTEAFF.

The genes are TRBV7-6 and TRBJ2-7, with TRBD1 matching over 8 bases. The trim removed 5 bases at V and 3 bases at J, leaving 6 bases unmatched. The CDR3 runs 14 residues. Germline V lookup: CDR1 SGHVS, CDR2 FNYEAQ. The CDR3 bases are TGTGCCAGCAGCCCATTTACAGGGGGCTACGAGCAGTACTTC. This translates into CASSPFTGGYEQYF.

V is TRBV28 and J is TRBJ2-2, with 13 bases fitting TRBD2. The CDR3 has 16 amino acids. Germline CDR1 MDHEN, CDR2 SYDVKM. With V trimmed by 4 bases and J by 7 bases, 6 bases remained unmatched. This CDR3 reads CASSSPGLAGDGELFF. The CDR3 DNA reads as TGTGCCAGCAGTTCCCCAGGACTAGCGGGGGACGGGGAGCTGTTTTTT.

The rearrangement joins TRBV28 to TRBJ1-5; a weak D match, TRBD1 (5 bases). Germline CDR1 is MDHEN and CDR2 is SYDVKM. The CDR3 runs to 19 residues. The V end was cut by 3 bases, the J end by 6 bases, with 27 bases between. The CDR3 DNA sequence: TGTGCCAGCAGTTTTGGTCGGGCCGGCTATGGGGCGGGGAGTCAGCCCCAGCATTTT. Translating gives CASSFGRAGYGAGSQPQHF.

This clone appeared a single time. The chain joins TRBV5-1 to TRBJ1-1, with D possibly being TRBD1 (6 bases). The CDR3 runs to 17 residues. CDR1 and CDR2 from the germline V gene are SGHRS and YFSETQ. V lost 0 bases and J 0 bases, leaving 15 bases between the germline ends. The CDR3 sequence is CASSLGVTGSMNTEAFF. The CDR3 coding sequence is TGCGCCAGCAGCTTGGGGGTGACAGGATCAATGAACACTGAAGCTTTCTTT.